Listed here are 16 T cell receptor delta chains from one sample, sequenced in a study of gammadelta T cells in human blood. TCRdb used CATT to re-call clones from the RT-PCR reads. The table has about 340 delta-chain clones, roughly 25% seen once; the top ten hold less than 25%. Sequenced sample: non-Vgamma9Vdelta2 gamma-delta T cells from infant blood. The receptor source for this set is a human donor.

This clone is classed as large (0.1 to 1%). The chain recombines TRDV1 with TRDJ1, with TRDD3 matching over 13 bases. CDR1 and CDR2 (germline): TSWWSYY, QGS. V trimming: 6 bases; J trimming: 1 base; junction bases outside the gene matches: 11. CDR3 length: 18 amino acids. This chain's CDR3 is CALGSSTGGYVGTDKLIF. CDR3 in DNA: TGTGCTCTTGGCTCTTCTACTGGGGGATACGTTGGCACCGATAAACTCATCTTT.

This clone was seen only a few times. This rearrangement joins TRDV1 to TRDJ1; 8 nucleotides align to TRDD3. This CDR3 has 19 residues. CDR1 is TSWWSYY, CDR2 QGS, per germline. J gave up 0 bases and V 0 bases, and 12 bases lay outside the gene matches. CDR3 nucleotide sequence: TGTGCTCTTGGGGAACTAAGGCCCTGGGGATACCTTTACACCGATAAACTCATCTTT. It yields the protein CALGELRPWGYLYTDKLIF.

About this clone: A much larger clone is a single base away; this may be a read error. Additional DNA sequences in this sample encode the identical CDR3. This chain links TRDV1 with TRDJ1; TRDD3 agrees at 11 bases. Germline CDR1 TSWWSYY, CDR2 QGS. V lost 0 bases and J lost 0; bases outside the gene matches: 21. This CDR3 is built from 23 residues. Here the CDR3 reads CALGELGCDVLGDRRNDTDKLIF. The CDR3 DNA sequence: TGTGCTCTTGGGGAACTAGGGTGCGACGTACTGGGGGATAGACGGAATGACACCGATAAACTCATCTTT.

Relative to its sample, this clone is hyperexpanded. The chain combines TRDV1 with TRDJ1; the D gene is possibly TRDD3 (6 bases). The CDR3 is 21 amino acids. V was shortened by 0 bases and J by 0 bases, with 26 bases between the two germline ends. Germline assignment: CDR1 TSWWSYY and CDR2 QGS. In nucleotides, the CDR3 is TGTGCTCTTGGGGAACTGGGGCCAGCAGGAAGGGGGAGGCCACACACCGATAAACTCATCTTT. This translates into CALGELGPAGRGRPHTDKLIF.

As to this clone: A much larger clone differs by one base, so this may be a read error. The V call is TRDV1, the J call TRDJ1, with TRDD2 matching over 7 bases. With 4 bases clipped from V and 0 bases from J, the junction kept 20 bases outside the gene matches. The CDR3 length is 20 residues. CDR1 is TSWWSYY, CDR2 QGS, per germline. This CDR3 is CALGVGGPIPTLEYTDKLIF. DNA for the CDR3: TGTGCTCTTGGGGTCGGGGGCCCTATTCCTACGCTGGAGTACACCGATAAACTCATCTTT.

Points on this clone: It differs at one base from a far larger clone, so likely a read error. The genes are TRDV1 and TRDJ3, with 10 positions matching TRDD3. Germline assignment: CDR1 TSWWSYY and CDR2 QGS. The CDR3 has 25 amino acids. The CDR3 protein is CALEELEVSSGGYEANSWDTRQMFF. CDR3 in DNA: TGTGCTCTTGAGGAACTAGAGGTCTCCTCCGGGGGATACGAAGCAAACTCCTGGGACACCCGACAGATGTTTTTC.

In its sample, this clone is large. J is TRDJ1 and V is TRDV1, with 12 bases that match TRDD3. Germline V gene data show CDR1 as TSWWSYY and CDR2 as QGS. The ends lost 1 base at V and 3 bases at J; junction bases unmatched: 15. The CDR3 has 20 residues. The CDR3 nucleotides are TGTGCTCTTGGGGAACGGGGCTCGATCTGGGGGATACGTCCCCCCGATAAACTCATCTTT. As protein: CALGERGSIWGIRPPDKLIF.

Comment on this clone: This clone may be a read error of a much larger clone one base away. Additional DNA sequences in this sample encode the identical CDR3. The chain carries TRDV1 and TRDJ1; D is ambiguous. This CDR3 comprises 12 residues. Germline V lookup: CDR1 TSWWSYY, CDR2 QGS. The CDR3 sequence is CALGERPDKLIF. The CDR3 nucleotides read TGTGCTCTTGGCGAACGGCCCGATAAACTCATCTTT.

By share, this clone ranks as large. The chain carries TRDV1 and TRDJ1; tentative D call: TRDD3 (5 bases). Germline values: CDR1 TSWWSYY, CDR2 QGS. V lost 2 bases and J lost 0, with 22 bases in between. CDR3 size: 19 residues. The CDR3 loop is CALGEKIEGCLPYTDKLIF. The CDR3 DNA is TGTGCTCTTGGGGAAAAGATAGAGGGATGTCTCCCGTACACCGATAAACTCATCTTT.

As for this clone: A much more abundant neighbour one base away suggests this may be a read error. This specimen includes other DNA sequences encoding the same CDR3. The chain has TRDV1 and TRDJ1; 9 bases line up with TRDD3. Germline V gene lookup returns CDR1 TSWWSYY and CDR2 QGS. The junction had 17 bases not matched to a gene; V was cut back by 0 bases and J by 3 bases. The CDR3 sequence is 20 residues long. This CDR3 is CALGELRWGIPLPGADKLIF. In DNA, the CDR3 is TGTGCTCTTGGGGAACTCCGCTGGGGGATCCCCCTCCCAGGCGCCGATAAACTCATCTTT.

Within the sample, this clone is large. The J gene is TRDJ1, the V gene TRAV29/DV5; 7 bases agree with TRDD3. Per germline, CDR1 NSMFDY and CDR2 ISSIKDK. The CDR3 covers 16 residues. The trim removed 0 bases at V and 0 bases at J, leaving 8 bases unmatched. CDR3 bases: TGTGCAGCAAGCGGTCCTAAGGGGGATTACACCGATAAACTCATCTTT. This gives the protein CAASGPKGDYTDKLIF.

By sample fraction, this clone is large. The J gene is TRDJ1, the V gene TRDV1; 9 nucleotides align to TRDD3. The CDR3 loop spans 19 amino acids. Germline loops: CDR1 TSWWSYY, CDR2 QGS. The junction had 17 bases not matched to a gene; V was cut back by 4 bases and J by 2 bases. CDR3 DNA: TGTGCTCTTGGGGCGAAATACCGCGGGATGGGGGATATAACCGATAAACTCATCTTT. The encoded protein is CALGAKYRGMGDITDKLIF.

This clone counts as medium-sized. The V call is TRDV1, the J call TRDJ1, with 7 bases aligning to TRDD3. The CDR3 has 17 amino acids. Germline CDR1 is TSWWSYY and CDR2 is QGS. V was clipped by 0 bases and J by 8 bases; unmatched bases: 15. The CDR3 loop is CALGELIWGDLRHKLIF. The CDR3 nucleotides are TGTGCTCTTGGGGAACTGATCTGGGGGGATCTACGCCACAAACTCATCTTT.

By sample share, this clone is hyperexpanded. The chain carries TRDV1 and TRDJ1; D perhaps matches TRDD3 (6 bases). This CDR3 is built from 19 residues. Trimming stripped 0 bases from V and 0 bases from J, with 20 bases between. Germline CDR1 is TSWWSYY and CDR2 is QGS. In nucleotides, the CDR3 is TGTGCTCTTGGGGAACTACTACCGGGGGACCTATGTTACACCGATAAACTCATCTTT. It codes for CALGELLPGDLCYTDKLIF.

Judged by abundance, this clone is large. The rearrangement uses TRDV1 and TRDJ1, with 10 positions matching TRDD3. Per germline, CDR1 TSWWSYY and CDR2 QGS. The CDR3 is made up of 23 amino acids. J lost 1 base, V lost 4 bases, and 27 bases had no gene match. The CDR3 DNA reads as TGTGCTCTTGGGGCACAACTTATCCAACCGTACTGGGGGATTCCCCTCCGCACCGATAAACTCATCTTT. It specifies CALGAQLIQPYWGIPLRTDKLIF.

This clone was counted once. A much larger clone is a single base away; this may be a read error. V and J are TRDV1 and TRDJ2; TRDD3 aligns across 10 bases. The CDR3 is made up of 23 amino acids. J was trimmed by 12 bases and V by 3 bases; bases with no gene match: 34. Germline V gene sequence: CDR1 TSWWSYY, CDR2 QGS. The CDR3 DNA sequence: TGTGCTCTTGGGGACCCTGTCCTACCGACTGGGGGATTCACGAGGGGTTGCACCGATAAACTCTTCTTT. Translation: CALGDPVLPTGGFTRGCTDKLFF.